This is a list of T cell receptor beta chains from one sample in a study of OX40 agonist ivuxolimab in advanced cancers. The table came from immunoSEQ multiplex PCR; TCRdb's copy has only in-frame clones and leaves some out. The table includes just under 55,000 clones, 80% detected once. Specimen: CD4+ or CD8+ T cells sorted from blood, collected in a trial of the OX40 agonist ivuxolimab. These receptor sequences come from an adult with an advanced solid tumor such as melanoma, head and neck, liver or kidney cancer. The CDR3 runs from the conserved cysteine through the conserved F or W.

V	J	CDR3
TRBV2	TRBJ2-3	CATLRGRTQYF
TRBV7-2	TRBJ2-1	CASSLEGQGRNEQFF
TRBV5-1	TRBJ1-6	CASSLGAGRSYNSPPHF
TRBV28	TRBJ1-4	CASSWPGLEKLFF
TRBV5-1	TRBJ1-5	CASSLMAGESQPQHF
TRBV5-3	TRBJ2-7	CARSLRSYEQYF
TRBV19	TRBJ2-6	CASRPTFSGANVLTF
TRBV6-5	TRBJ1-1	CASSYGEARLNTEAFF
TRBV18	TRBJ1-5	CASSPDRGVNQPQHF
TRBV4-1	TRBJ2-7	CASSQEPTSGRYEQYF
TRBV18	TRBJ1-4	CAGRVREGEKLFF
TRBV19	TRBJ1-5	CASSPALQGRNQPQHF
TRBV5-1	TRBJ2-1	CASSLMGQGASEQFF
TRBV6-5	TRBJ1-2	CASSLNPGQTRGYTF
TRBV29-1	TRBJ2-3	CSVEDSGSPDTQYF
TRBV6-5	TRBJ2-1	CASSYSLRGPYNEQFF
TRBV5-1	TRBJ1-1	CASSLRTETLNTEAFF
TRBV5-1	TRBJ2-2	CASSLGGSGRNTGELFF
TRBV2	TRBJ2-1	CASSDAGAGWGGEQFF
TRBV5-1	TRBJ2-3	CASSLMTGHLSTDTQYF
TRBV29-1	TRBJ1-5	CSARGSSNQPQHF
TRBV2	TRBJ1-2	CASSGGQGAGYGYTF
TRBV4-3	TRBJ2-5	CASSQEEGWTGDGETQYF
TRBV5-3	TRBJ1-1	CARRVQGMREAFF
TRBV29-1	TRBJ2-3	CTLEGDTDTQYF
TRBV7-7	TRBJ2-3	CASSLAGGTDTQYF
TRBV18	TRBJ1-6	CASSLDLGSNSPLHF
TRBV5-1	TRBJ2-3	CASSLGGLAGLGRDTQYF
TRBV5-1	TRBJ2-7	CASSLGTSGSLYEQYF
TRBV20-1	TRBJ1-2	CSAGTYGYTF
TRBV6-5	TRBJ1-1	CASSYRGANTEAFF
TRBV5-4	TRBJ2-7	CASSPGLAVTTYEQYF
TRBV7-2	TRBJ1-2	CAGSTGASAYGYTF
TRBV15	TRBJ1-3	CATSSPGATSGNTIYF
TRBV7-2	TRBJ1-1	CASSFSGRNTEAFF
TRBV5-1	TRBJ1-2	CASSLPGASGYTF
TRBV9	TRBJ2-5	CASSVDVGVQETQYF
TRBV19	TRBJ1-1	CASSRDKGVNTEAFF
TRBV6-1	TRBJ2-7	CASSGPQPRSYEQYF
TRBV7-6	TRBJ1-4	CASSLVGQGINEKLFF
TRBV6-1	TRBJ1-1	CASSGDIEAFF
TRBV21-1	TRBJ2-2	CASGPIYRVAGELFF
TRBV19	TRBJ2-2	CASIGTEGTGELFF
TRBV7-6	TRBJ2-1	CASSPGLNSYNEQFF
TRBV5-8	TRBJ1-5	CASSPRGGGRQPQHF
TRBV11-2	TRBJ1-1	CASSPGLRGSSWYGTEAFF
TRBV18	TRBJ2-7	CASSPPGQLPGEQYF
TRBV5-1	TRBJ1-4	CASGWGSSATNEKLFF
TRBV7-3	TRBJ2-1	CASSSTNSVSEQFF
TRBV5-4	TRBJ2-1	CASSIKGGYNEQFF
TRBV9	TRBJ2-5	CASSARTKETQYF
TRBV6-5	TRBJ2-7	CASSYLGEYEQYF
TRBV7-2	TRBJ1-5	CASSLRRGTDQPQHF
TRBV18	TRBJ2-7	CASSPGTYEQYF
TRBV2	TRBJ2-4	CASIPQGIAKNIQYF
TRBV5-1	TRBJ1-1	CASSFARGRTNTEAFF
TRBV19	TRBJ1-6	CASSLSPGAGTPLHF
TRBV5-4	TRBJ2-1	CASSPTAGGIYNEQFF
TRBV27	TRBJ2-4	CASSFGGGKNIQYF
TRBV5-1	TRBJ1-6	CASSSWAVGEALHF